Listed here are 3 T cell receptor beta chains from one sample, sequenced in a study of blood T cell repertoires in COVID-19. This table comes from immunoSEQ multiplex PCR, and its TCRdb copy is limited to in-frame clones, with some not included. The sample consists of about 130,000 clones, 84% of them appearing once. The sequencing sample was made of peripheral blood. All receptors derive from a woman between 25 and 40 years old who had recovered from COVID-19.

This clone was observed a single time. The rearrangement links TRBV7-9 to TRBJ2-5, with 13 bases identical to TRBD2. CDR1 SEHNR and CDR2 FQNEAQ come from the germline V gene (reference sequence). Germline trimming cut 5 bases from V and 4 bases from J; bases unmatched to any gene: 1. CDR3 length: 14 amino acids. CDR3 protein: CASSGLAGVETQYF. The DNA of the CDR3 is TGTGCCAGCAGCGGACTAGCGGGAGTAGAGACCCAGTACTTC.

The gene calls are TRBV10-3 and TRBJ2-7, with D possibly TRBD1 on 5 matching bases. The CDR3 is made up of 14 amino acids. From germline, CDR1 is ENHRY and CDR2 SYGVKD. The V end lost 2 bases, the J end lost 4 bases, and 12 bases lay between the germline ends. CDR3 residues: CAISEQGSRYEQYF. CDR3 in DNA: TGTGCCATCAGTGAGCAGGGCTCTAGATACGAGCAGTACTTC.

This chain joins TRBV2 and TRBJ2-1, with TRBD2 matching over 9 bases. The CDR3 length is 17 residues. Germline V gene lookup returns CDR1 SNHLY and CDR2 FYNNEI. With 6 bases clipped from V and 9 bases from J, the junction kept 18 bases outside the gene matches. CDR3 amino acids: CASRSSLFGGRAPEQFF. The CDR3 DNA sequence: TGTGCCAGCAGATCTTCCCTTTTTGGCGGGAGGGCCCCTGAGCAGTTCTTC.